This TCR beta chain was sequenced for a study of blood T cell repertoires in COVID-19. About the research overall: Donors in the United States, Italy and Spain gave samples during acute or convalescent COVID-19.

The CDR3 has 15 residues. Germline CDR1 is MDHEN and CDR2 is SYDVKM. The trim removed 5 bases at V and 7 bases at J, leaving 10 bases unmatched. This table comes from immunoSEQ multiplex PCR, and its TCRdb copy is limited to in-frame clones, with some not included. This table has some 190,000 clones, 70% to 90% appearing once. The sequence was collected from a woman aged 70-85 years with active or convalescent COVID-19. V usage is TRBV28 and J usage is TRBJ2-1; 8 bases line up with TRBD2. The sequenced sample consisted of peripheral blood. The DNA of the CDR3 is TGTGCCAGCAGTCCCATAGCGGGACCTCCTAATGAGCAGTTCTTC. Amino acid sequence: CASSPIAGPPNEQFF. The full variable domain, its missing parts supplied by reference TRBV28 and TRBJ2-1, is DVKVTQSSRYLVKRTGEKVFLECVQDMDHENMFWYRQDPGLGLRLIYFSYDVKMKEKGDIPEGYSVSREKKERFSLILESASTNQTSMYLCASSPIAGPPNEQFFGPGTRLTVL.